The entry below describes one TCR beta chain. CDR3 length: 13 residues. Trimming shortened V by 5 bases and J by 7 bases, and 12 bases separated the two germline ends. CDR1 and CDR2 from the germline V gene are MNHEY and SMNVEV (reference sequence). This specimen belongs to a study of neoadjuvant anti-PD-1 for oral cavity cancer. TCRdb's copy holds only in-frame clones and misses some; the assay was immunoSEQ multiplex PCR. The sample has over 12,000 clones, around 75% seen once. Sequences were derived from PBMCs, sampled before nivolumab (anti-PD-1) treatment. The sequence was collected from a person between 40 and 80 years old with oral cavity squamous cell carcinoma. This sequence joins TRBV27 and TRBJ1-5; TRBD1 might be the D (6 bases). The CDR3 reads CASSTTGPQPQHF. In DNA form, the CDR3 reads TGTGCCAGCAGTACAACAGGGCCCCAGCCCCAGCATTTT.